The 20 T cell receptor beta chains below all came from one sample that was sequenced in a study of CD8 T cells in Susac syndrome. Random hexamers were used to reverse transcribe an amount of roughly 0.45 to 1 ug RNA. TCRdb re-analysed the immunoSEQ multiplex PCR reads in MiXCR, keeping a single row per CDR3 protein. The data show 100,000 to 150,000 distinct CDR3 sequences, 90% to 95% seen once. Material for sequencing was CD8+ T cells from PBMCs. Receptors were obtained from a human donor with Susac syndrome.

The chain is built from TRBV15 and TRBJ1-1; perhaps TRBD1 as D (5 bases). Germline V gene lookup returns CDR1 LNHNV and CDR2 YYDKDF (reference sequence). Trimming took 5 bases from V and 6 from J, leaving 13 bases between them. The CDR3 loop spans 13 amino acids. The CDR3 is CATSELTGSEAFF. DNA for the CDR3: TGTGCCACCAGCGAGTTAACAGGTTCTGAAGCTTTCTTT.

This clonotype has a handful of counts. The V gene is TRBV6-1, the J gene TRBJ2-7; D perhaps matches TRBD2 (5 bases). The germline CDR1 and CDR2 sequences are MNHNS and SASEGT. Trimming took 8 bases from V and 2 from J, leaving 16 bases between them. The length of the CDR3 is 14 residues. CDR3 nucleotides: TGTGCCAGCTCTATCGGAGGTGGGACCTACGAGCAGTACTTC. Amino acids: CASSIGGGTYEQYF.

The gene calls are TRBV6-2 or TRBV6-3 and TRBJ1-1; D unclear. CDR1 and CDR2 from the germline V gene are MNHEY and SVGEGT. V gave up 4 bases and J gave up 0 bases, with 6 bases separating them. The CDR3 has 13 amino acids. CDR3 sequence (DNA): TGTGCCAGCAGTTCAGAGATGAACACTGAAGCTTTCTTT. It is translated as CASSSEMNTEAFF.

V is TRBV19 and J is TRBJ1-1, with D hard to call. The V end was cut by 5 bases, the J end by 0 bases, with 13 bases between. In germline, CDR1 is LNHDA, CDR2 SQIVND (reference sequence). The CDR3 is 15 amino acids. CDR3 in DNA: TGTGCCAGTAGTGGGAGCGGGTACATGAACACTGAAGCTTTCTTT. Translated: CASSGSGYMNTEAFF.

This chain links TRBV15 with TRBJ1-2; D not resolved. Germline-derived CDR1 and CDR2 are LNHNV and YYDKDF (reference sequence). Trimming took 3 bases from V and 8 from J, leaving 7 bases between them. The CDR3 sequence is 11 residues long. CDR3 bases: TGTGCCACCAGCAGGGACGGGGGCTACACCTTC. Protein sequence: CATSRDGGYTF.

The gene calls are TRBV29-1 and TRBJ2-3, with D perhaps TRBD1 (5 bases). CDR3 length equals 14 residues. Germline CDR1 is SQVTM and CDR2 is ANQGSEA. Trimming removed 2 bases at V and 2 bases at J, with 11 bases between. In DNA, the CDR3 is TGCAGCGTTGAACAGATGACAGCCACAGATACGCAGTATTTT. Its protein product is CSVEQMTATDTQYF.

The V and J genes are TRBV6-2 or TRBV6-3 and TRBJ1-2; 11 bases agree with TRBD1. Losses at the gene ends were 11 bases for V and 7 bases for J; bases not matched to a gene: 6. The CDR3 is 12 residues long. CDR1 is MNHEY, CDR2 SVGEGT, per germline. The CDR3 region is CACWTGGFGYTF. The DNA of the CDR3 is TGTGCCTGCTGGACAGGGGGCTTTGGCTACACCTTC.

The chain joins TRBV7-2 to TRBJ2-7; no clear D. Trimming pared 3 bases from V and 2 bases from J, leaving 11 bases between. This CDR3 region has 14 residues. Looked up from germline, CDR1 is SGHTA and CDR2 is FQGNSA. CDR3 nucleotides: TGTGCCAGCAGCTTTAGGACGGCTACCTACGAGCAGTACTTC. Protein sequence: CASSFRTATYEQYF. The entire variable domain, with the rest obtained from reference TRBV7-2 and TRBJ2-7, is as follows: GAGVSQSPSNKVTEKGKDVELRCDPISGHTALYWYRQSLGQGLEFLIYFQGNSAPDKSGLPSDRFSAERTGGSVSTLTIQRTQQEDSAVYLCASSFRTATYEQYFGPGTRLTVT.

The chain combines TRBV7-2 with TRBJ2-7; D perhaps matches TRBD2 (6 bases). Trimming stripped 5 bases from V and 0 bases from J, with 14 bases between. This CDR3 spans 15 amino acids. The V gene's germline CDR1 is SGHTA and CDR2 FQGNSA. The CDR3 spells CASSPPLAHSYEQYF. CDR3 DNA sequence: TGTGCCAGCAGCCCCCCTCTAGCGCACTCCTACGAGCAGTACTTC.

The genes are TRBV4-3 and TRBJ2-3, with TRBD2 identical over 13 bases. From germline, CDR1 is LGHNA and CDR2 YSLEER. The CDR3 extends over 16 amino acids. The V and J ends lost 4 bases and 4 bases, in that order; junction bases with no gene match: 5. The CDR3 DNA follows: TGCGCCAGCAGCCGGACTAGCGGGAGATATGCAGATACGCAGTATTTT. Its translation: CASSRTSGRYADTQYF.

The V call is TRBV5-1, the J call TRBJ1-6; possibly TRBD1 for D (5 bases). V gave up 0 bases and J gave up 6 bases, with 13 bases separating them. From germline, CDR1 is SGHRS and CDR2 YFSETQ. The CDR3 loop spans 16 amino acids. The CDR3 bases are TGCGCCAGCAGCTTGGCCGTGGACAATTTTAATTCACCCCTCCACTTT. Amino acids: CASSLAVDNFNSPLHF.

The chain links TRBV5-5 to TRBJ2-4; D may be TRBD1 (6 bases). Trimming shortened V by 5 bases and J by 5 bases, and 11 bases separated the two germline ends. The CDR3 consists of 13 residues. Germline values: CDR1 SGHKS, CDR2 YYEKEE (reference sequence). DNA of the CDR3: TGTGCCAGCAGGTCAAACAGGGAAAACATTCAGTACTTC. Encoded protein: CASRSNRENIQYF. Full variable domain (rest looked up from reference TRBV5-5 and TRBJ2-4): DAGVTQSPTHLIKTRGQQVTLRCSPISGHKSVSWYQQVLGQGPQFIFQYYEKEERGRGNFPDRFSARQFPNYSSELNVNALLLGDSALYLCASRSNRENIQYFGAGTRLSVL.

This clonotype was seen only a few times. V usage is TRBV19 and J usage is TRBJ2-1; D might be TRBD2 (6 bases). V lost 5 bases to trimming and J lost 4 bases, with 9 bases between them. CDR1 is LNHDA and CDR2 is SQIVND in the germline V gene (reference sequence). The CDR3 runs 13 residues. CDR3 nucleotides: TGTGCCAGTAGTGTTGGGACTTACAATGAGCAGTTCTTC. Protein: CASSVGTYNEQFF.

The rearrangement uses TRBV25-1 and TRBJ1-5; D is unclear. The V gene's germline CDR1 is MGHDK and CDR2 SYGVNS. The CDR3 runs 14 residues. V was cut by 3 bases and J by 7 bases, with 13 bases left in between. The CDR3 DNA is TGTGCCAGCAGTGACAGAGGCGGAGGGCAGCCCCAGCATTTT. This codes for CASSDRGGGQPQHF.

This chain links TRBV6-5 with TRBJ2-3; D ambiguous. This CDR3 has 17 amino acids. The V gene's germline CDR1 is MNHEY and CDR2 SVGAGI. With 1 base removed from V and 0 bases from J, the gap between germline ends came to 14 bases. The CDR3 DNA reads TGTGCCAGCAGTTACTGGCTAGAAAGGGCTAGCACAGATACGCAGTATTTT. It codes for CASSYWLERASTDTQYF.

The CDR3 region is CASSPVRNVLTF. CDR3 bases: TGTGCCAGCTCACCAGTCCGCAACGTCCTGACTTTC. The rearrangement joins TRBV18 to TRBJ2-6; D is unresolved. The CDR3 spans 12 residues. V lost 2 bases and J lost 9, with 5 bases in between. The germline CDR1 and CDR2 sequences are KGHSH and LQKENI.

The genes are TRBV29-1 and TRBJ1-1, with 7 nucleotides matching TRBD1. CDR1 and CDR2 from the germline V gene are SQVTM and ANQGSEA. J was trimmed by 3 bases and V by 6 bases; bases with no gene match: 7. CDR3 length: 13 residues. In DNA, the CDR3 is TGCAGCGTCGCCGACAGGGAATACACTGAAGCTTTCTTT. Protein sequence: CSVADREYTEAFF.

The V call is TRBV2, the J call TRBJ2-4; 8 nucleotides line up with TRBD1. Germline-derived CDR1 and CDR2 are SNHLY and FYNNEI. CDR3 length equals 18 residues. Trimming cost V 2 bases and J 12 bases; bases outside gene matches: 21. In DNA, the CDR3 is TGTGCCAGCAGTGAATATCCCGGGGGCGGGGCGACAGGGGAGTCTCAGTACTTC. Residues: CASSEYPGGGATGESQYF.

The J gene is TRBJ2-7, the V gene TRBV12-3 or TRBV12-4; 7 nucleotides line up with TRBD2. The V segment lost 6 bases and the J segment 3 bases; nucleotides outside the gene matches: 11. The CDR3 spans 15 residues. The CDR3 here is CASSPAGRVIYEQYF. DNA for the CDR3: TGTGCCAGCAGCCCAGCGGGAAGGGTAATCTACGAGCAGTACTTC.

The chain is built from TRBV4-2 and TRBJ2-1; the match to TRBD2 covers 14 bases. Germline trimming cut 0 bases from V and 4 bases from J; bases unmatched to any gene: 2. CDR1 is LGHNA and CDR2 is YNFKEQ in the germline V gene. CDR3 size: 17 residues. Written as DNA, the CDR3 is TGTGCCAGCAGCCAAGAGACTAGCGGGGGGGGGTACAATGAGCAGTTCTTC. Its translation is CASSQETSGGGYNEQFF.